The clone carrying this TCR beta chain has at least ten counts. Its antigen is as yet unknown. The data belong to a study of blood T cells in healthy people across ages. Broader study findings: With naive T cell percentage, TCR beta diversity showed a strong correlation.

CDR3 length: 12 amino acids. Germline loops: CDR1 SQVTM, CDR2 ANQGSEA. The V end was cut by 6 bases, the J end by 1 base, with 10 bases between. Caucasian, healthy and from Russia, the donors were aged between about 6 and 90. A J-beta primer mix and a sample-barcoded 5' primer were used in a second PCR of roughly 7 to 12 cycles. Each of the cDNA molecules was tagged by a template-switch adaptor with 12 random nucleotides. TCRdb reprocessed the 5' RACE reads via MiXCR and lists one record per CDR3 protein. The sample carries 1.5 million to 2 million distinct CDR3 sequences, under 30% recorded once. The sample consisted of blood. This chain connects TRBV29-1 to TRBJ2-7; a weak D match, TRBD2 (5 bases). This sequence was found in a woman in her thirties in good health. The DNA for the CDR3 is TGCAGCGTGGCACGGGATTCCTACGAGCAGTACTTC. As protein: CSVARDSYEQYF.